One sample yielded the 5 T cell receptor beta chains listed below, sequenced in a study of T-cell memory formation after mild COVID-19. TCRdb ran MiXCR on the 5' RACE reads and lists one entry per CDR3 protein. The table shows roughly 450,000 distinct CDR3 sequences, with roughly 18% occurring only once. Sequencing was carried out using PBMCs or a T cell subset sorted from them (not recorded which). The receptors shown here come from an adult woman who had mild COVID-19 (a few samples of this study predate the infection). Cell type and time point are not known.

The rearrangement joins TRBV4-2 to TRBJ2-5, with 8 bases aligning to TRBD2. Trimming removed 0 bases from V and 1 base from J; junction bases left unmatched: 13. CDR1 LGHNA and CDR2 YNFKEQ come from the germline V gene. The CDR3 runs 19 residues. The CDR3: CASSQDLTGGGLPQETQYF. DNA for the CDR3: TGTGCCAGCAGCCAAGACCTAACTGGCGGGGGGCTCCCCCAAGAGACCCAGTACTTC.

This clonotype was observed many times. This chain connects TRBV4-3 to TRBJ2-1, with no clear D. Germline CDR1 is LGHNA and CDR2 is YSLEER. The V end lost 1 base, the J end lost 8 bases, and 15 bases lay between the germline ends. CDR3 length: 15 amino acids. CDR3 protein: CASSQGRGNGYEQFF. CDR3 sequence (DNA): TGCGCCAGCAGCCAAGGCCGAGGTAATGGCTATGAGCAGTTCTTC.

This chain links TRBV5-1 with TRBJ1-2; possibly TRBD1 for D (5 bases). The CDR3 has 14 amino acids. Germline lookup yields CDR1 SGHRS and CDR2 YFSETQ. Trimming shortened V by 4 bases and J by 3 bases, and 13 bases separated the two germline ends. This CDR3 reads CASSDRGTDYGYTF. Written as DNA, the CDR3 is TGCGCCAGCAGCGATCGCGGGACGGACTATGGCTACACCTTC.

This clonotype was detected a few times. The chain carries TRBV19 and TRBJ2-2; weak D call: TRBD2 (6 bases). The CDR3 sequence is 15 residues long. Looked up from germline, CDR1 is LNHDA and CDR2 is SQIVND (reference sequence). Trimming stripped 7 bases from V and 4 bases from J, with 16 bases between. CDR3: CASNSGQVRTGELFF. The CDR3 coding sequence is TGTGCCAGTAATAGCGGTCAGGTGCGCACCGGGGAGCTGTTTTTT.

This chain joins TRBV25-1 and TRBJ1-4; TRBD1 might be the D (5 bases). CDR1 MGHDK and CDR2 SYGVNS come from the germline V gene. CDR3 size: 12 residues. V was cut by 1 base and J by 17 bases, with 14 bases left in between. The CDR3, as DNA: TGTGCCAGCAGTGAATCCCCAGGGCTGGTATTTTTT. It codes for CASSESPGLVFF.